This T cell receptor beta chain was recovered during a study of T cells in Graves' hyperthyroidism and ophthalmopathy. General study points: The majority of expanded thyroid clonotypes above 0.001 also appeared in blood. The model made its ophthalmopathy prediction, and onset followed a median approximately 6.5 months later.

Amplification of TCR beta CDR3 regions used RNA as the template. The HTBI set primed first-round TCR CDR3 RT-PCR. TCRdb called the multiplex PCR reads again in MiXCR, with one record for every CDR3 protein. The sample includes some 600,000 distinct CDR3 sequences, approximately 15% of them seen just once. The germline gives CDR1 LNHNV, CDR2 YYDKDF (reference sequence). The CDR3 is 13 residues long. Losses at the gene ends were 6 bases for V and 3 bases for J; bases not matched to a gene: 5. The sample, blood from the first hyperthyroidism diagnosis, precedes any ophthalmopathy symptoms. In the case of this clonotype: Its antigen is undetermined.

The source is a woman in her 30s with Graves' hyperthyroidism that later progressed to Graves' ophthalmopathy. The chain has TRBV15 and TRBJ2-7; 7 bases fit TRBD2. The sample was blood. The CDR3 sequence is CATRFGGSYEQYF. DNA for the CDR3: TGTGCCACCAGATTCGGCGGGAGCTACGAGCAGTACTTC.